Given below is one T cell receptor beta chain in context. Antigen specificity is unknown. There are 14 residues in the CDR3. CDR1 and CDR2 (germline): MNHEY, SMNVEV (reference sequence). The sample comes from a study of monozygotic twins with inflammatory bowel disease. Study-wide results and limits: Different T cell subtypes could not be distinguished.

Eight cDNA synthesis reactions were run for every sample. Incorporation of UMIs carrying a 6-nucleotide sample barcode was performed by template switching. Reprocessing the 5' RACE reads, TCRdb reports a single entry for every CDR3 protein and omits DNA. This listing includes about 450,000 distinct CDR3 sequences. Sequencing was performed on blood. The sequence was obtained from a human donor with ulcerative colitis or Crohn's disease, or a healthy co-twin of an affected twin (not recorded which). The chain uses TRBV27 and TRBJ2-7; with no DNA, the TCRdb D assignment of TRBD1 cannot be verified. CDR3 sequence reads: CASSPGTQRGEQYF.